The 3 T cell receptor beta chains given below trace back to one sample, sequenced in a study of shared clonotypes between healthy human individuals. Sequencing was performed with immunoSEQ multiplex PCR; in TCRdb, only in-frame clones are kept and a portion is missing. The data show 170,000 or so clones, around 63% seen once. Specimen: memory CD4+ T cells sorted from blood. Regarding subset: CD45RA-negative fraction. The receptors derive from a man aged 30 to 45 in good health.

The V gene is TRBV5-1, the J gene TRBJ2-1; the match to TRBD1 covers 9 bases. V shed 4 bases and J 7 bases; nucleotides not matched to a gene: 12. The germline V gene encodes CDR1 SGHRS and CDR2 YFSETQ. The CDR3 sequence is 16 residues long. The CDR3 protein is CASSGIPGQGTNEQFF. As DNA, the CDR3 is TGCGCCAGCAGCGGAATTCCGGGACAGGGTACAAATGAGCAGTTCTTC. Based on the CDR3 plus reference TRBV5-1 and TRBJ2-1, the full variable domain is KAGVTQTPRYLIKTRGQQVTLSCSPISGHRSVSWYQQTPGQGLQFLFEYFSETQRNKGNFPGRFSGRQFSNSRSEMNVSTLELGDSALYLCASSGIPGQGTNEQFFGPGTRLTVL.

This chain links TRBV18 with TRBJ2-4; TRBD1 might be the D (6 bases). V shed 2 bases and J shed 12 bases, with 8 bases lying between them. This CDR3 has 11 amino acids. Germline lookup yields CDR1 KGHSH and CDR2 LQKENI. This CDR3 reads CASSPGQSQYF. CDR3 DNA sequence: TGTGCCAGCTCACCAGGACAGAGTCAGTACTTC.

As for this clone: The limits of the CDR3 on the DNA are not certain, so only TCRdb's listed CDR3 is given. This chain joins TRBV5-1 and TRBJ2-5; the tabulated D call, TRBD2, remains unverified against the DNA. The CDR3 contains 15 residues when both ends are counted. Germline assignment: CDR1 SGHRS and CDR2 YFSETQ. The CDR3 spells CASSTSGGSGETQYF.